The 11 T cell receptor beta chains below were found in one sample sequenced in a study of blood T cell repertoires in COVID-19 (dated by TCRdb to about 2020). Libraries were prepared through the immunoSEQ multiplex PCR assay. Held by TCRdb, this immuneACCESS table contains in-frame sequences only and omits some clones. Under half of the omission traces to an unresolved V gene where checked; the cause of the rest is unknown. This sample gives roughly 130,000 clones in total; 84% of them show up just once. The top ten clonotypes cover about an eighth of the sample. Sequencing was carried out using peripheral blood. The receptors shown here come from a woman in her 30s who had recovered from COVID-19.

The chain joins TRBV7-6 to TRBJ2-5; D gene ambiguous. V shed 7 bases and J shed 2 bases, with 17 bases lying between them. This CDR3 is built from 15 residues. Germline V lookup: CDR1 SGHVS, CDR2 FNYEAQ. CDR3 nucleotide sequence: TGTGCCAGCAACCCCAGGATTCAGGAACAAGAGACCCAGTACTTC. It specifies CASNPRIQEQETQYF. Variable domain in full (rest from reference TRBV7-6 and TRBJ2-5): GAGVSQSPRYKVTKRGQDVALRCDPISGHVSLYWYRQALGQGPEFLTYFNYEAQQDKSGLPNDRFSAERPEGSISTLTIQRTEQRDSAMYRCASNPRIQEQETQYFGPGTRLLVL.

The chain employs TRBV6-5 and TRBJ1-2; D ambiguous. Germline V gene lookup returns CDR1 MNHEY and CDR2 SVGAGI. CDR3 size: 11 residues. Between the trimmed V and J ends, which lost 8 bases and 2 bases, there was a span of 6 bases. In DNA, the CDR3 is TGTGCCAGCGGAGGGAACTATGGCTACACCTTC. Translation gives CASGGNYGYTF.

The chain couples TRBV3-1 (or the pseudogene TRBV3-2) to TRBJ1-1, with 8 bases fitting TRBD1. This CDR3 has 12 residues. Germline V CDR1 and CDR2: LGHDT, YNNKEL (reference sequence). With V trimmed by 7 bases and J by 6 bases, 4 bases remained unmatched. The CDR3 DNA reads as TGTGCCAGCAATAGACAGGGGTCTGAAGCTTTCTTT. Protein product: CASNRQGSEAFF.

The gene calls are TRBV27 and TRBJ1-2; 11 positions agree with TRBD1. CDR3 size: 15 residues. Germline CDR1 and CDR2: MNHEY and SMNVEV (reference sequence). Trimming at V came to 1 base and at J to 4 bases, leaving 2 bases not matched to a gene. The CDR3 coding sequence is TGTGCCAGCAGTTTATACGGGACAGGGGGCTATGGCTACACCTTC. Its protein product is CASSLYGTGGYGYTF.

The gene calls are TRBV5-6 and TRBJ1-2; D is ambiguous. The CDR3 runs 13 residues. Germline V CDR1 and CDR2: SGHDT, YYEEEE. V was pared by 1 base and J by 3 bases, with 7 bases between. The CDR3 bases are TGTGCCAGCAGCTTGACAGCGGACTATGGCTACACCTTC. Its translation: CASSLTADYGYTF.

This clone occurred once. This CDR3 reads CASGPVYRGPAGELFF. The CDR3, as DNA: TGTGCCAGCGGCCCCGTTTACAGGGGGCCTGCCGGGGAGCTGTTTTTT. The V and J genes are TRBV2 and TRBJ2-2; TRBD1 matches 9 bases. The V gene's germline CDR1 is SNHLY and CDR2 FYNNEI. V lost 8 bases to trimming and J lost 6 bases; unmatched junction nucleotides: 13. The CDR3 extends over 16 amino acids. Drawing the rest from reference TRBV2 and TRBJ2-2, the complete variable domain is EPEVTQTPSHQVTQMGQEVILRCVPISNHLYFYWYRQILGQKVEFLVSFYNNEISEKSEIFDDQFSVERPDGSNFTLKIRSTKLEDSAMYFCASGPVYRGPAGELFFGEGSRLTVL.

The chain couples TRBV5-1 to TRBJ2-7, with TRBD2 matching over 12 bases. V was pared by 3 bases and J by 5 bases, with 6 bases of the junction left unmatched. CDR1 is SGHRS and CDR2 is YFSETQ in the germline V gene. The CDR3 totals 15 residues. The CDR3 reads CASSYRTSGKDEQYF. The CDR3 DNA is TGCGCCAGCAGCTACCGGACTAGCGGGAAGGACGAGCAGTACTTC.

The CDR3 DNA follows: TGTGCCAGCAGCCCTTTTAACCGTCTGGGAGACTACAATGAGCAGTTCTTC. Its protein product is CASSPFNRLGDYNEQFF. The chain links TRBV5-6 to TRBJ2-1; perhaps TRBD2 as D (5 bases). Trimming took 4 bases from V and 3 from J, leaving 20 bases between them. CDR3 size: 17 residues. Looked up from germline, CDR1 is SGHDT and CDR2 is YYEEEE.

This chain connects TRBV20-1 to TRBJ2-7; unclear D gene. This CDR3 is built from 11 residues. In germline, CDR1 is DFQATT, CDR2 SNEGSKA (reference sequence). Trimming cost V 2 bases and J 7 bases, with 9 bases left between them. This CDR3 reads CSARSGWEQYF. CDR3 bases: TGCAGTGCTAGATCAGGATGGGAGCAGTACTTC.

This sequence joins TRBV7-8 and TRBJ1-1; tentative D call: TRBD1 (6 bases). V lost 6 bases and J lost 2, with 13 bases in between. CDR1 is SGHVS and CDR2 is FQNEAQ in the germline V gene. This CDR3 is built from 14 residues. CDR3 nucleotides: TGTGCCAGCAGACAGGGTTGGATCAACACTGAAGCTTTCTTT. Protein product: CASRQGWINTEAFF.

The CDR3 DNA reads as TGTGCCAGCAGCGTAGACCCGGGTAGCTATGGCTACACCTTC. It encodes CASSVDPGSYGYTF. The V and J genes are TRBV9 and TRBJ1-2; D not resolved. The CDR3 is made up of 14 amino acids. CDR1 is SGDLS, CDR2 YYNGEE, per germline. V dropped 0 bases and J dropped 4 bases, with 10 bases sitting between them.